The rows below give T cell receptor beta chains drawn from one sample of a study of human T cells and chemical hapten exposure. TCRdb re-derived calls from the RACE reads in MiXCR, one entry per CDR3 protein. The repertoire holds approximately 260,000 distinct CDR3 sequences, with almost 8% as singletons. This specimen consisted of whole blood, obtained in connection with sensitization to the hapten diphenylcyclopropenone (DPC). These receptors all stem from a man aged 18 to 29 with alopecia areata. Some clones in this sample may be carry-over from other donors' samples. Both conserved end residues are part of each CDR3. A D gene is named only where the DNA matches it firmly. Size is omitted from some rows. Given values are once, few, many or a class for expanded clones.

clone_size	v_call	d_call	j_call	cdr3_length	cdr3_aa	cdr3_nt
many	TRBV4-3	NA	TRBJ2-2	15	CASSQEGLNTGELFF	TGCGCCAGCAGCCAAGAGGGGTTGAACACCGGGGAGCTGTTTTTT
NA	TRBV5-1	NA	TRBJ2-2	16	CASSLAWGSLPGELFF	TGCGCCAGCAGCTTGGCTTGGGGTTCGCTTCCCGGGGAGCTGTTTTTT
NA	TRBV4-1	TRBD1	TRBJ1-1	15	CASRRQGGNDAEAFF	TGCGCCAGCAGGCGACAGGGTGGCAACGACGCTGAAGCTTTCTTT
many	TRBV7-9	NA	TRBJ2-3	12	CASSLGRHTQYF	TGTGCCAGCAGCTTAGGGCGTCATACGCAGTATTTT
many	TRBV6-2/TRBV6-3	TRBD1	TRBJ2-7	14	CASSYFGQEYEQYF	TGTGCCAGCAGTTATTTTGGACAGGAGTACGAGCAGTACTTC
NA	TRBV11-2	TRBD1	TRBJ2-3	16	CASSSLQGGGADTQYF	TGTGCCAGCAGCTCCCTACAGGGGGGTGGTGCAGATACGCAGTATTTT
few	TRBV12-3/TRBV12-4	NA	TRBJ1-2	12	CASSDILYGYTF	TGTGCCAGCAGTGACATCTTATATGGCTACACCTTC
many	TRBV15	TRBD1	TRBJ1-1	14	CATSWRTGNTEAFF	TGTGCCACCAGCTGGCGGACAGGGAACACTGAAGCTTTCTTT
few	TRBV9	NA	TRBJ2-4	14	CASSAAGDRNIQYF	TGTGCCAGCAGCGCCGCAGGTGATCGAAACATTCAGTACTTC
few	TRBV4-3	TRBD1	TRBJ2-7	17	CASSQDLTGTGSGEQYF	TGCGCCAGCAGCCAGGATTTGACCGGGACAGGGTCAGGGGAGCAGTACTTC
many	TRBV11-2	NA	TRBJ2-1	13	CASSLLDRGEQFF	TGTGCCAGCAGCTTACTCGATAGGGGTGAGCAGTTCTTC
NA	TRBV18	NA	TRBJ1-1	11	CANSPDTEAFF	TGTGCCAACTCACCGGACACTGAAGCTTTCTTT
few	TRBV7-9	NA	TRBJ1-6	15	CASSLAGQSNSPLHF	TGTGCCAGCAGCCTCGCCGGACAGAGCAATTCACCCCTCCACTTT
few	TRBV7-2	NA	TRBJ1-2	13	CASSTGTNYGYTF	TGTGCCAGCAGCACTGGGACAAATTATGGCTACACCTTC